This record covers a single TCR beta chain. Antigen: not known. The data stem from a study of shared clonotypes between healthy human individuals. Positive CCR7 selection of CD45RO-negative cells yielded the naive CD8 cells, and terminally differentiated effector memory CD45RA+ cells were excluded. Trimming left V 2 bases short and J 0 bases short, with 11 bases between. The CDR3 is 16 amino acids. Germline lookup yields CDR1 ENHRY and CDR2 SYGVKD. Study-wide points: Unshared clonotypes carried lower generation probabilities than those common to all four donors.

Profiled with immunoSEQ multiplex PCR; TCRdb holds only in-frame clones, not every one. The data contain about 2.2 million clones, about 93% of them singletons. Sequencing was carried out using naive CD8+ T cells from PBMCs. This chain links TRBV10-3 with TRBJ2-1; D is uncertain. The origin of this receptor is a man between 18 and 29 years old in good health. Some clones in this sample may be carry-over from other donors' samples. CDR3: CAISEGSTSSYNEQFF. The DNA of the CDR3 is TGTGCCATCAGTGAGGGCTCAACCAGCTCCTACAATGAGCAGTTCTTC.